Listed below are T cell receptor beta chains from one sample, sequenced in a study of CD8 T cells in Susac syndrome. TCRdb re-called the immunoSEQ multiplex PCR reads with MiXCR, one entry per CDR3 protein. The data hold tens of thousands of distinct CDR3 sequences, with roughly 96% observed a single time. What was sequenced was CD8+ T cells from PBMCs. The source is a human donor with Susac syndrome. The CDR3 runs from the conserved cysteine through the conserved F or W. The order of the fields is D gene, clone size, J gene, V gene, CDR3 DNA, CDR3 protein. D genes are given only for firm matches. A clone size is listed for some rows: how often the clone was seen (once, few, many), or a class if it is expanded.

NA	NA	TRBJ1-3	TRBV20-1	TGCAGTGCTAGATTAGCGGACACCATATATTTT	CSARLADTIYF
NA	NA	TRBJ2-3	TRBV27	TGTGCCAGCAGTTTATTGCACCTATACACAGATACGCAGTATTTT	CASSLLHLYTDTQYF
TRBD1	NA	TRBJ2-4	TRBV7-9	TGTGCCAGCAGCATGGGACAGGGCAAAAACATTCAGTACTTC	CASSMGQGKNIQYF
NA	NA	TRBJ2-1	TRBV9	TGTGCCAGCAGCGTAGAGGATAGCTCCTACAATGAGCAGTTCTTC	CASSVEDSSYNEQFF
TRBD1	NA	TRBJ1-2	TRBV7-9	TGTGCCAGCAGCTCCTTCTCAGGGGGAGAGGACTATGGCTACACCTTC	CASSSFSGGEDYGYTF
TRBD1	NA	TRBJ1-2	TRBV7-9	TGTGCCAGCAGCCAGTTGGACAGGGGAGAATATGGCTACACCTTC	CASSQLDRGEYGYTF
NA	NA	TRBJ1-2	TRBV24-1	TGTGCCACCAGTGCGGCCGTTAACTATGGCTACACCTTC	CATSAAVNYGYTF
NA	NA	TRBJ1-6	TRBV4-3	TGCGCCAGCAGCCATCACAGGAGCTCCTATAATTCACCCCTCCACTTT	CASSHHRSSYNSPLHF
NA	NA	TRBJ1-5	TRBV20-1	TGCAGTGCTCCGCCGGGGGGCTACCAGATGGGCAATCAGCCCCAGCATTTT	CSAPPGGYQMGNQPQHF
NA	few	TRBJ2-5	TRBV29-1	TGCAGCGTTGTCGGCCGGGAGACCCAGTACTTC	CSVVGRETQYF
NA	once	TRBJ2-6	TRBV14	TGTGCCAGCAGTCAAGGAGACTACCCTGGGGCCAACGTCCTGACTTTC	CASSQGDYPGANVLTF
TRBD1	NA	TRBJ1-2	TRBV15	TGTGCCACCAGCTCCCGTCCGGGACAGTTCTATGGCTACACCTTC	CATSSRPGQFYGYTF
NA	once	TRBJ2-5	TRBV5-4	TGTGCCAGCACCACTAGGGGTGGTTCCCAGTACTTC	CASTTRGGSQYF
TRBD2	NA	TRBJ2-1	TRBV29-1	TGCAGCGTACAATGGACTAGCGGATACAATGAGCAGTTCTTC	CSVQWTSGYNEQFF
TRBD2	NA	TRBJ2-1	TRBV20-1	TGCAGTGCTAGAGCGACTAGCACCTATGAGCAGTTCTTC	CSARATSTYEQFF
TRBD1	NA	TRBJ2-1	TRBV5-5	TGTGCCAGCAGCCAGGGCAGGGACAGAGACAATGAGCAGTTCTTC	CASSQGRDRDNEQFF
NA	NA	TRBJ2-7	TRBV10-3	TGTGCCATCAGTGCGGGCGCGGGGAGGCCCAGCTACGAGCAGTACTTC	CAISAGAGRPSYEQYF
TRBD1	NA	TRBJ1-5	TRBV18	TGTGCCAGCTCACGGGACAGGACGAGCAATCAGCCCCAGCATTTT	CASSRDRTSNQPQHF
TRBD1	NA	TRBJ2-5	TRBV28	TGTGCCAGCAGTTTCACAGGGGATGGAGAAGAGACCCAGTACTTC	CASSFTGDGEETQYF
NA	NA	TRBJ2-5	TRBV15	TGTGCCACCACAGATGCCCCAGCGGAGACCCAGTACTTC	CATTDAPAETQYF
NA	NA	TRBJ2-1	TRBV6-2/TRBV6-3	TGTGCCAGCACCAGACCCGAGGGGACCTACAATGAGCAGTTCTTC	CASTRPEGTYNEQFF
TRBD2	NA	TRBJ2-1	TRBV5-6	TGTGCCAGCAGCGTTGCTCTAGCGGGAGCGGATGAGCAGTTCTTC	CASSVALAGADEQFF
TRBD1	NA	TRBJ2-5	TRBV29-1	TGCAGCGTGGCCGGGACAGGGAGCGGGGAGACCCAGTACTTC	CSVAGTGSGETQYF
NA	NA	TRBJ2-1	TRBV20-1	TGCAGTGCTAGCCTCGTCGTGAATGAGCAGTTCTTC	CSASLVVNEQFF
NA	NA	TRBJ2-1	TRBV7-9	TGTGCCAGCAGCTTATACGGGTGGGGTAAGCAGTTCTTC	CASSLYGWGKQFF
NA	NA	TRBJ2-1	TRBV6-5	TGTGCCAGCAGTTCCGAGGGGACGGGCAATGAGCAGTTCTTC	CASSSEGTGNEQFF
NA	NA	TRBJ2-7	TRBV7-8	TGTGCCAGCAGCTTCGCCAGGCCTGGGTACGAGCAGTACTTC	CASSFARPGYEQYF
NA	NA	TRBJ2-1	TRBV9	TGTGCCAGCAGCGTAGGAGGGGGGAACTCGTACAATGAGCAGTTCTTC	CASSVGGGNSYNEQFF
NA	NA	TRBJ2-1	TRBV7-8	TGTGCCAGCAGCTTCGGTAGCGCCAATGAGCAGTTCTTC	CASSFGSANEQFF
NA	NA	TRBJ2-2	TRBV13	TGTGCCAGCAGCTTAAGGCGGCTCACCGGGGAGCTGTTTTTT	CASSLRRLTGELFF
TRBD2	NA	TRBJ2-7	TRBV6-2/TRBV6-3	TGTGCCAGCAGTCGTAGCGGGGGGTCCTACGAGCAGTACTTC	CASSRSGGSYEQYF
NA	NA	TRBJ2-2	TRBV29-1	TGCAGCGTCGGGATGGCAGTGAGAGAAAACACCGGGGAGCTGTTTTTT	CSVGMAVRENTGELFF
NA	NA	TRBJ2-1	TRBV28	TGTGCCAGCAGCCCGGGGGACACAAATTACAATGAGCAGTTCTTC	CASSPGDTNYNEQFF
NA	NA	TRBJ2-3	TRBV24-1	TGTGCCACCAGTGATTTGAGTGGGGACACCCTCACAGATACGCAGTATTTT	CATSDLSGDTLTDTQYF
NA	NA	TRBJ2-7	TRBV11-2	TGTGCCAGCAGCATTAGGGACGCCTCCTACGAGCAGTACTTC	CASSIRDASYEQYF
TRBD2	NA	TRBJ2-1	TRBV5-4	TGTGCCAGCAGCCCCGTAGCGGGAGTCTCCTACAATGAGCAGTTCTTC	CASSPVAGVSYNEQFF
TRBD1	NA	TRBJ1-2	TRBV5-1	TGCGCCAGCAGCTGGACAGGGGCTAACTATGGCTACACCTTC	CASSWTGANYGYTF
NA	NA	TRBJ2-5	TRBV28	TGTGCCAGCAACGGGGAGACTTCTTGGGAGACCCAGTACTTC	CASNGETSWETQYF
NA	NA	TRBJ2-2	TRBV29-1	TGCAGCGTTGAATATCCCACCGGGGAGCTGTTTTTT	CSVEYPTGELFF
TRBD2	NA	TRBJ2-7	TRBV3-1	TGTGCCAGCAGCCAAGATCCGTGGCGGGAGGGCCTCTACGAGCAGTACTTC	CASSQDPWREGLYEQYF
NA	NA	TRBJ2-1	TRBV7-9	TGTGCCAGTCAGGGCGAAGGGATTGAGCAGTTCTTC	CASQGEGIEQFF
NA	NA	TRBJ2-3	TRBV29-1	TGCAGCGTTGTGGGTCCAGGAGTGGCAGATACGCAGTATTTT	CSVVGPGVADTQYF
NA	NA	TRBJ2-3	TRBV2	TGTGCCAGCAATGAAGACAGCACTAGCACAGATACGCAGTATTTT	CASNEDSTSTDTQYF
NA	NA	TRBJ2-5	TRBV12-3/TRBV12-4	TGTGCCAGCAGTCCGGACTTCCAAGAGACCCAGTACTTC	CASSPDFQETQYF
NA	NA	TRBJ1-5	TRBV6-5	TGTGCCAGCACCGAAGGGGTAGGACAGCCCCAGCATTTT	CASTEGVGQPQHF